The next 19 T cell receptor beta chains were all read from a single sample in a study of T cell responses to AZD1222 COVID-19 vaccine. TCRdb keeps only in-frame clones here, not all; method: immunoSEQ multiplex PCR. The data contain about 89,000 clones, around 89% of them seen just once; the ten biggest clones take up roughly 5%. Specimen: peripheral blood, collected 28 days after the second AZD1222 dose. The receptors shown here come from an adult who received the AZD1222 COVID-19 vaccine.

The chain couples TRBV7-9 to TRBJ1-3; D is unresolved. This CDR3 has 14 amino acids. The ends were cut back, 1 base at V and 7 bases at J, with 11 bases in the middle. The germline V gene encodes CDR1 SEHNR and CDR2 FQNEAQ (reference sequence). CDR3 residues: CASSLGPGLNTIYF. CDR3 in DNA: TGTGCCAGCAGCTTAGGTCCAGGTTTGAACACCATATATTTT.

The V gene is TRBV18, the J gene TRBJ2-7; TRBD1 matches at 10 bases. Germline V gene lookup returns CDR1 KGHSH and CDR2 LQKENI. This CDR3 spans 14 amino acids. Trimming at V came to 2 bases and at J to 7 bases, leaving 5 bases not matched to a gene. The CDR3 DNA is TGTGCCAGCTCACCATCCGACAGGGGGCAAGAGCAGTACTTC. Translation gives CASSPSDRGQEQYF. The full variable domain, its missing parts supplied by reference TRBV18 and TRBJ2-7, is NAGVMQNPRHLVRRRGQEARLRCSPMKGHSHVYWYRQLPEEGLKFMVYLQKENIIDESGMPKERFSAEFPKEGPSILRIQQVVRGDSAAYFCASSPSDRGQEQYFGPGTRLTVT.

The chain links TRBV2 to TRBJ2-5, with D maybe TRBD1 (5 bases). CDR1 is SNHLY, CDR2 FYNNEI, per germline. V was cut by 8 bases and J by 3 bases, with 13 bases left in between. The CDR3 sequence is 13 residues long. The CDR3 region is CASSPPGKETQYF. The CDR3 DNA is TGTGCCAGCTCACCCCCAGGGAAAGAGACCCAGTACTTC.

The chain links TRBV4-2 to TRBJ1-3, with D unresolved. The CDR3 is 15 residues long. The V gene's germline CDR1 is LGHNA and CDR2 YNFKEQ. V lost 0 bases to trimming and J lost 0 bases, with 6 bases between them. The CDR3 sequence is CASSQESYSGNTIYF. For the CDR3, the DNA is TGTGCCAGCAGCCAAGAATCCTACTCTGGAAACACCATATATTTT.

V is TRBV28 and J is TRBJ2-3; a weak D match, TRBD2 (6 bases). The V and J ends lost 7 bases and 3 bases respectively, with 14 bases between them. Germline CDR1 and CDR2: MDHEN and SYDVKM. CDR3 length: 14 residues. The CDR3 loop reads CASTSGLHTDTQYF. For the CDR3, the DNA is TGTGCCAGCACCTCGGGACTCCATACAGATACGCAGTATTTT. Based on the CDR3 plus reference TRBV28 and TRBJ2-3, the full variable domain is DVKVTQSSRYLVKRTGEKVFLECVQDMDHENMFWYRQDPGLGLRLIYFSYDVKMKEKGDIPEGYSVSREKKERFSLILESASTNQTSMYLCASTSGLHTDTQYFGPGTRLTVL.

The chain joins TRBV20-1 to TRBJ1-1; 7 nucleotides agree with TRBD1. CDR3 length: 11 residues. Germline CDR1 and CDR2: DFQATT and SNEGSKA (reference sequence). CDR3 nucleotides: TGCAGGAGTGTTGGACAGGTTGAAGCTTTCTTT. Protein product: CRSVGQVEAFF.

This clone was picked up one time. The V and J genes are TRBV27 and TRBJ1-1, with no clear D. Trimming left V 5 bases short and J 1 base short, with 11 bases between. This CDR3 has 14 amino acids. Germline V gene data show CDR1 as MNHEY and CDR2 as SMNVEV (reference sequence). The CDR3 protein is CASSPRKANTEAFF. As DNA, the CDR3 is TGTGCCAGCAGTCCCAGGAAGGCGAACACTGAAGCTTTCTTT.

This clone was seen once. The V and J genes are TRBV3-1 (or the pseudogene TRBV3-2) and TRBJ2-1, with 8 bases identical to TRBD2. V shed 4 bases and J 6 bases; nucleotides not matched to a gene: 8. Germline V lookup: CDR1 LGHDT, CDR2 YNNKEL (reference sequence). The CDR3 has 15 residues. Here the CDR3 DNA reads TGTGCCAGCAGCCCCGGGGGGGCCTTCCTCAATGAGCAGTTCTTC. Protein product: CASSPGGAFLNEQFF.

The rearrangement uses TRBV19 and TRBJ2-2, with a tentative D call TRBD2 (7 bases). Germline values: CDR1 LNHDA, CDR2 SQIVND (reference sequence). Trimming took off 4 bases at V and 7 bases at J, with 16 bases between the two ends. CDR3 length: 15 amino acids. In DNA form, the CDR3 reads TGTGCCAGTAGTACACGGGGGGCCTTTATCGGGGAGCTGTTTTTT. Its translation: CASSTRGAFIGELFF.

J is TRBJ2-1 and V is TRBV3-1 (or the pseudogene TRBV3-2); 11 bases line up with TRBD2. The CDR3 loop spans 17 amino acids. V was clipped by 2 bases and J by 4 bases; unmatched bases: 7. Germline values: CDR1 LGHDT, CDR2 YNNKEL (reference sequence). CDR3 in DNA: TGTGCCAGCAGCCAATACCCCGGGACTAGCGGTTACAATGAGCAGTTCTTC. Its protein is CASSQYPGTSGYNEQFF.

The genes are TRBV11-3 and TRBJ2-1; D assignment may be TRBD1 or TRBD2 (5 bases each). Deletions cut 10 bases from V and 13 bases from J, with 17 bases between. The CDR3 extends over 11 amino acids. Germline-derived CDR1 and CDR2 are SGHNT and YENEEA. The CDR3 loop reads CATVSGGSQFF. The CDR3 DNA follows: TGTGCCACCGTATCTGGGGGATCACAGTTCTTC.

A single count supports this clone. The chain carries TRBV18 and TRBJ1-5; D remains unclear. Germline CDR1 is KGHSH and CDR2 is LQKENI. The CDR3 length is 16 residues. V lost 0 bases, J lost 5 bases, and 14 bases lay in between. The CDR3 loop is CASSPPGASRDQPQHF. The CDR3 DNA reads TGTGCCAGCTCACCACCGGGAGCGTCCAGAGATCAGCCCCAGCATTTT.

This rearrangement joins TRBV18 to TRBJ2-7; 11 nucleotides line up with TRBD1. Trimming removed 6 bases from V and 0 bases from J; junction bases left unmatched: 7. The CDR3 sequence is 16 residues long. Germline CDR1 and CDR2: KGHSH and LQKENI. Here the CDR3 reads CASSHQGTGGSYEQYF. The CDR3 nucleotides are TGTGCCAGCTCTCACCAGGGGACAGGGGGCTCCTACGAGCAGTACTTC. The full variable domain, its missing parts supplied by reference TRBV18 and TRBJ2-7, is NAGVMQNPRHLVRRRGQEARLRCSPMKGHSHVYWYRQLPEEGLKFMVYLQKENIIDESGMPKERFSAEFPKEGPSILRIQQVVRGDSAAYFCASSHQGTGGSYEQYFGPGTRLTVT.

CDR3 DNA sequence: TGCGCCAGCAGCTTGACTAGCGGGGGGGTAGCCTACAATGAGCAGTTCTTC. This translates into CASSLTSGGVAYNEQFF. The rearrangement joins TRBV5-1 to TRBJ2-1; 13 bases match TRBD2. There are 17 residues in the CDR3. With V trimmed by 1 base and J by 2 bases, 3 bases remained unmatched. The germline gives CDR1 SGHRS, CDR2 YFSETQ.

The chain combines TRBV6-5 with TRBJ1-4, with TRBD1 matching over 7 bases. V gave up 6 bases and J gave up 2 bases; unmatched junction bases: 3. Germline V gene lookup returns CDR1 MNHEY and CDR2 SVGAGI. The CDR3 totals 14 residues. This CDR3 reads CASSPDRTNEKLFF. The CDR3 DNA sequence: TGTGCCAGCAGCCCGGACAGGACTAATGAAAAACTGTTTTTT.

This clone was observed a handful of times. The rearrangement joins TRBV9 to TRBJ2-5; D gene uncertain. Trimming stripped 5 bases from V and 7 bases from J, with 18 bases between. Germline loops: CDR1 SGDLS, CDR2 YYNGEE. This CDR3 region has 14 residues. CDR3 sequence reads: CASSADSLGRTQYF. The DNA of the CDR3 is TGTGCCAGCAGTGCTGACTCCCTCGGAAGGACCCAGTACTTC.

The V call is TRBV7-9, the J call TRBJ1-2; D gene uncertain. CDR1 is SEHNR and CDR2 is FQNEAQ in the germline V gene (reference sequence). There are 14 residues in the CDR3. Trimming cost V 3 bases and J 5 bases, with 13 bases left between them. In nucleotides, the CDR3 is TGTGCCAGCAGCTTGAGTGGAGGTTTTTATGGCTACACCTTC. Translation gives CASSLSGGFYGYTF.

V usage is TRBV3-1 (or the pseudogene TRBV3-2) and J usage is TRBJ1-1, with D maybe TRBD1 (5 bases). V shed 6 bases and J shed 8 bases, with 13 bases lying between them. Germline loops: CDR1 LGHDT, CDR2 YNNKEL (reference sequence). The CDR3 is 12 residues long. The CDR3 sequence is CASRRTRGEAFF. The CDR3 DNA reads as TGTGCCAGCAGAAGGACAAGAGGGGAAGCTTTCTTT.

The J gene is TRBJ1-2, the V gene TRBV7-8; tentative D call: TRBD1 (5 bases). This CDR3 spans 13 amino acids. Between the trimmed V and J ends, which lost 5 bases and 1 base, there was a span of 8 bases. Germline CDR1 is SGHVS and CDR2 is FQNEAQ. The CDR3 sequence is CASSHDSNYGYTF. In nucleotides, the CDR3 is TGTGCCAGCAGCCACGACAGTAACTATGGCTACACCTTC.